The rows below give T cell receptor beta chains drawn from one sample of a study of blood T cell repertoires in COVID-19. Profiling relied on immunoSEQ multiplex PCR, and the TCRdb table lists in-frame clones only, not all of them. The top ten hold 0.87% of the sample, which has roughly 250,000 clones, approximately 90% seen once. Sequenced input: PBMCs or T cells enriched from blood (not recorded which). Source of these receptors: a man aged 50-60 years who had been exposed to COVID-19. CDR3s include the opening cysteine and the closing phenylalanine or tryptophan. D genes are given only for firm matches. Size tells how often a clone was seen (once, few, many) or the class of an expanded clone, and some rows leave it out.

size	V	J	length	D	DNA	CDR3
.	TRBV10-1	TRBJ2-1	12	TRBD2	TGCGCCAGCGGGAGCGGGGGGGCTGAGCAGTTCTTC	CASGSGGAEQFF
.	TRBV7-7	TRBJ2-1	16	TRBD2	TGTGCTAGCAGCCAAGGACTAGCGGGAGGTGGCGATGAGCAGTTCTTC	CASSQGLAGGGDEQFF
.	TRBV30	TRBJ2-1	14	.	TGTGCCTGGAGAGGACTGAGCTCCTACAATGAGCAGTTCTTC	CAWRGLSSYNEQFF
.	TRBV28	TRBJ2-5	15	TRBD2	TGTGCCAGCAGCCCACGGGAGGTTGGATTTGGGACCCAGTACTTC	CASSPREVGFGTQYF
.	TRBV10-1	TRBJ2-1	13	.	TGCGCCAGCAGTGAGTTAGGAGCGGGTGAGCAGTTCTTC	CASSELGAGEQFF
.	TRBV27	TRBJ2-2	14	.	TGTGCCAGCAGTTTATCCTTCAACACCGGGGAGCTGTTTTTT	CASSLSFNTGELFF
.	TRBV29-1	TRBJ1-1	14	TRBD1	TGCAGCGTTGAAAAAGGGGGCGCAGGCACTGAAGCTTTCTTT	CSVEKGGAGTEAFF
.	TRBV5-1	TRBJ2-1	15	TRBD2	TGCGCCAGCAGCTTAGGACTAGCGGGAGTCCATGAGCAGTTCTTC	CASSLGLAGVHEQFF
.	TRBV27	TRBJ1-6	17	.	TGTGCCAGCAGTTTGCGACAGGCTAGCTCCTATAATTCACCCCTCCACTTT	CASSLRQASSYNSPLHF
.	TRBV6-5	TRBJ2-3	11	.	TGTGCCAGCAGCCAGGGGGATACGCAGTATTTT	CASSQGDTQYF
.	TRBV18	TRBJ1-1	16	TRBD1	TGTGCCAGCTCACGGGACAGGGAGTGGTCAGTGACTGAAGCTTTCTTT	CASSRDREWSVTEAFF
.	TRBV9	TRBJ2-1	14	TRBD2	TGTGCCAGCAGCGGACTAGCGGGGGAGGGGGAGCAGTTCTTC	CASSGLAGEGEQFF
.	TRBV13	TRBJ2-2	16	TRBD1	TGTGCCAGCAGCGTACAGGGGGCTCTGGACACCGGGGAGCTGTTTTTT	CASSVQGALDTGELFF
.	TRBV5-6	TRBJ2-3	16	.	TGTGCCAGCATCACCGGACAGCCCTGGAGCACAGATACGCAGTATTTT	CASITGQPWSTDTQYF
.	TRBV7-8	TRBJ1-5	14	.	TGTGCCAGCAGCCTTGGGACACTGGGGATAGCCCAGCATTTT	CASSLGTLGIAQHF
.	TRBV7-8	TRBJ1-5	16	TRBD1	TGTGCCAGCAGCTCCGAGACAGGGCCCGTAAATCAGCCCCAGCATTTT	CASSSETGPVNQPQHF
.	TRBV24-1	TRBJ2-3	17	TRBD2	TGTGCCACCAACCCCGGGACTAGCGTACGAAGCACAGATACGCAGTATTTT	CATNPGTSVRSTDTQYF
once	TRBV7-8	TRBJ2-1	17	.	TGTGCCAGCAGCTTCCTGACCTTGGGCGGGGCCTACAATGAGCAGTTCTTC	CASSFLTLGGAYNEQFF
.	TRBV2	TRBJ1-5	14	.	TGTGCCAGCAGAGAGGGATATAGCAATCAGCCCCAGCATTTT	CASREGYSNQPQHF
.	TRBV19	TRBJ1-6	16	TRBD1	TGTGCCAGTAGTCCAAGGACAGGGAGCTATAATTCACCCCTCCACTTT	CASSPRTGSYNSPLHF
few	TRBV7-7	TRBJ2-5	15	TRBD2	TGTGCTAGCAGCTTAGGAGGGACTACGACGGAGACCCAGTACTTC	CASSLGGTTTETQYF
.	TRBV5-1	TRBJ1-1	17	TRBD1	TGCGCCAGCAGCTTGGGACAGGGACATTCAAGTAACACTGAAGCTTTCTTT	CASSLGQGHSSNTEAFF